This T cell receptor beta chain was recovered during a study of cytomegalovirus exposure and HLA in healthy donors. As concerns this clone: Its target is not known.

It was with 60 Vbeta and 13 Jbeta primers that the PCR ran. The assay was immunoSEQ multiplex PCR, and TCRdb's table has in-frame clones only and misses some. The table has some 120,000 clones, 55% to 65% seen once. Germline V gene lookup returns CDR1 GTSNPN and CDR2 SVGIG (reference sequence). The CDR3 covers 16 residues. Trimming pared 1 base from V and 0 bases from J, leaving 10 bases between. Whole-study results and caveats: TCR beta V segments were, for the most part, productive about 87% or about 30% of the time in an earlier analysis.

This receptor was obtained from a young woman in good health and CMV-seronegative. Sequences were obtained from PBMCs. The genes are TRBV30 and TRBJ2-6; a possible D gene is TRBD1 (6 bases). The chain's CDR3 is CAWSDRAYSGANVLTF. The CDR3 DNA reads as TGTGCCTGGAGTGACAGGGCCTACTCTGGGGCCAACGTCCTGACTTTC.